Following are 17 T cell receptor beta chains from one sample sequenced in a study of OX40 agonist ivuxolimab in advanced cancers. Only in-frame clones appear in the TCRdb table, and some are missing; sequencing was by immunoSEQ multiplex PCR. The sample carries 22,000 or so clones, around three quarters recorded once. Sequencing used CD4+ or CD8+ T cells sorted from blood, obtained in a trial of the OX40 agonist ivuxolimab. These receptors originate from an adult with an advanced solid tumor such as melanoma, head and neck, liver or kidney cancer.

V is TRBV4-3 and J is TRBJ1-3, with TRBD1 identical over 12 bases. V was pared by 4 bases and J by 0 bases, with 7 bases of the junction left unmatched. Germline-derived CDR1 and CDR2 are LGHNA and YSLEER. The CDR3 is made up of 18 amino acids. This CDR3 reads CASSPSGQGAYSGNTIYF. The CDR3 DNA reads as TGCGCCAGCAGCCCCTCGGGACAGGGGGCTTACTCTGGAAACACCATATATTTT.

This clone occurred once. V usage is TRBV7-6 and J usage is TRBJ1-3; 8 nucleotides line up with TRBD1. Germline CDR1 is SGHVS and CDR2 is FNYEAQ. J was trimmed by 0 bases and V by 6 bases; bases with no gene match: 4. The CDR3 loop spans 15 amino acids. CDR3 residues: CASRGQGASGNTIYF. The CDR3 nucleotides read TGTGCCAGCAGGGGGCAGGGGGCCTCTGGAAACACCATATATTTT.

V gene TRBV7-9 combines with J gene TRBJ1-3; D is unclear. CDR1 is SEHNR and CDR2 is FQNEAQ in the germline V gene (reference sequence). V lost 4 bases and J 0 bases, leaving 13 bases between the germline ends. The CDR3 runs to 16 residues. CDR3 region: CASSYSGPSSGNTIYF. In DNA form, the CDR3 reads TGTGCCAGCAGCTACTCCGGGCCGAGCTCTGGAAACACCATATATTTT.

This clone is labeled as medium-sized (0.01 to 0.1%). DNA for the CDR3: TGTGCCAGCAGCGTAGCGACGGGGGCGTATGGCTACACCTTC. Translated: CASSVATGAYGYTF. The chain links TRBV9 to TRBJ1-2, with a tentative D call TRBD1 (6 bases). In germline, CDR1 is SGDLS, CDR2 YYNGEE. Trimming left V 0 bases short and J 5 bases short, with 11 bases between. This CDR3 comprises 14 residues. Drawing the rest from reference TRBV9 and TRBJ1-2, the complete variable domain is DSGVTQTPKHLITATGQRVTLRCSPRSGDLSVYWYQQSLDQGLQFLIQYYNGEERAKGNILERFSAQQFPDLHSELNLSSLELGDSALYFCASSVATGAYGYTFGSGTRLTVV.

The chain employs TRBV11-3 and TRBJ2-7, with 9 bases that match TRBD2. The length of the CDR3 is 15 residues. Germline V gene lookup returns CDR1 SGHNT and CDR2 YENEEA. J gave up 5 bases and V 0 bases, and 5 bases lay outside the gene matches. DNA for the CDR3: TGTGCCAGCAGCTTAGAGAGTAGCGGGGGTGACGAGCAGTACTTC. Translating gives CASSLESSGGDEQYF.

As concerns this clone: The junction does not match germline at one end; this may be a read error. V is TRBV6-1 and J is TRBJ2-7; D gene unclear. Germline V gives CDR1 MNHNS, CDR2 SASEGT. This CDR3 is built from 14 residues. The chain's CDR3 is CASSDVKGSHEQYF. CDR3 DNA sequence: TGTGCCAGCAGTGATGTTAAGGGCTCCCACGAGCAGTACTTC.

The count of this clone is one. The V call is TRBV5-4, the J call TRBJ1-2; 7 nucleotides agree with TRBD1. The CDR3 loop spans 15 amino acids. V was pared by 0 bases and J by 4 bases, with 6 bases of the junction left unmatched. Germline CDR1 is SGHNT and CDR2 is YYREEE (reference sequence). The CDR3 region is CASSLEDRASYGYTF. Written as DNA, the CDR3 is TGTGCCAGCAGCTTGGAAGACAGGGCGAGCTATGGCTACACCTTC.

The J gene is TRBJ2-1, the V gene TRBV6-4; 8 bases align to TRBD2. There are 14 residues in the CDR3. The V gene's germline CDR1 is MRHNA and CDR2 SNTAGT. V gave up 6 bases and J gave up 5 bases; unmatched junction bases: 6. The CDR3 region has the DNA TGTGCCAGCAGCTCCGGGGGGGGACACAATGAGCAGTTCTTC. Translating it yields CASSSGGGHNEQFF.

J is TRBJ2-7 and V is TRBV4-1; tentatively, D is TRBD1 or TRBD2 (6 bases each). V dropped 0 bases and J dropped 3 bases, with 9 bases sitting between them. The CDR3 consists of 14 residues. Germline loops: CDR1 MGHRA, CDR2 YSYEKL. The CDR3 protein is CASSQDKGGYEQYF. The CDR3 coding sequence is TGCGCCAGCAGCCAAGATAAGGGGGGCTACGAGCAGTACTTC.

In DNA form, the CDR3 reads TGTGCCAGCAGCCGTAACCCTGGGGGGACAGGAAATTCACCCCTCCACTTT. It encodes CASSRNPGGTGNSPLHF. The J gene is TRBJ1-6, the V gene TRBV4-2, with 8 bases identical to TRBD1. After removal of 4 bases from V and 7 bases from J, the junction contained 12 bases not matched to a gene. The CDR3 sequence is 17 residues long. Germline values: CDR1 LGHNA, CDR2 YNFKEQ.

The chain combines TRBV27 with TRBJ1-4, with 8 bases lining up with TRBD1. CDR1 is MNHEY and CDR2 is SMNVEV in the germline V gene (reference sequence). V trimming: 5 bases; J trimming: 0 bases; junction bases outside the gene matches: 5. CDR3 length: 16 amino acids. The CDR3 loop reads CASSPGQGATNEKLFF. As DNA, the CDR3 is TGTGCCAGCAGTCCCGGACAGGGTGCAACTAATGAAAAACTGTTTTTT.

Relative to its sample, this clone is medium-sized (0.01 to 0.1%). This chain uses TRBV9 with TRBJ2-1; maybe TRBD1 (5 bases). CDR1 and CDR2 (germline): SGDLS, YYNGEE. This CDR3 is 14 amino acids long. Trimming took 3 bases from V and 7 from J, leaving 14 bases between them. CDR3 nucleotides: TGTGCCAGCAGCGAAGGGGTTGGGTTAAATGAGCAGTTCTTC. This gives the protein CASSEGVGLNEQFF.

The chain has TRBV5-1 and TRBJ2-7, with D possibly matching TRBD1 (6 bases). This CDR3 comprises 13 residues. V gave up 4 bases and J gave up 7 bases, with 15 bases separating them. CDR1 and CDR2 from the germline V gene are SGHRS and YFSETQ. The CDR3 here is CASSPWGQAEQYF. The DNA of the CDR3 is TGCGCCAGCAGCCCGTGGGGGCAGGCTGAGCAGTACTTC.

The rearrangement joins TRBV19 to TRBJ2-7; tentative D call: TRBD2 (5 bases). Germline CDR1 and CDR2: LNHDA and SQIVND (reference sequence). The CDR3 consists of 14 residues. Trimming left V 9 bases short and J 0 bases short, with 15 bases between. Here the CDR3 reads CASSWQAASYEQYF. The DNA of the CDR3 is TGTGCCAGCTCATGGCAAGCGGCCTCCTACGAGCAGTACTTC.

J is TRBJ2-5 and V is TRBV7-8; TRBD1 matches at 9 bases. CDR3 length: 16 amino acids. The trim removed 2 bases at V and 2 bases at J, leaving 6 bases unmatched. Germline V lookup: CDR1 SGHVS, CDR2 FQNEAQ. CDR3 region: CASSLWVTGGQETQYF. DNA of the CDR3: TGTGCCAGCAGCTTATGGGTGACAGGGGGGCAAGAGACCCAGTACTTC.

V usage is TRBV7-6 and J usage is TRBJ1-2; weak D call: TRBD1 (5 bases). Germline assignment: CDR1 SGHVS and CDR2 FNYEAQ. This CDR3 comprises 13 residues. Deletions cut 2 bases from V and 4 bases from J, with 8 bases between. CDR3 coding DNA: TGTGCCAGCAGCTTACAGGGCTTCTATGGCTACACCTTC. This codes for CASSLQGFYGYTF.

This chain connects TRBV15 to TRBJ2-7; a possible D gene is TRBD1 (6 bases). The germline gives CDR1 LNHNV, CDR2 YYDKDF (reference sequence). CDR3 length: 14 amino acids. Deletions cut 5 bases from V and 4 bases from J, with 15 bases between. CDR3 sequence reads: CATSPHGTTYEQYF. DNA of the CDR3: TGTGCCACCAGCCCCCATGGGACAACTTACGAGCAGTACTTC. The variable domain in full, with the rest retrieved from reference TRBV15 and TRBJ2-7, is DAMVIQNPRYQVTQFGKPVTLSCSQTLNHNVMYWYQQKSSQAPKLLFHYYDKDFNNEADTPDNFQSRRPNTSFCFLDIRSPGLGDTAMYLCATSPHGTTYEQYFGPGTRLTVT.